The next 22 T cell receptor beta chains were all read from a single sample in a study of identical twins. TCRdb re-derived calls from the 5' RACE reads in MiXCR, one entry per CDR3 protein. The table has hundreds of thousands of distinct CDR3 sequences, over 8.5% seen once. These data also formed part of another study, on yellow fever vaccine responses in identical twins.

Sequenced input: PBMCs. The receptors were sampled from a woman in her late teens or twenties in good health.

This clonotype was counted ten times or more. This chain's CDR3 is CASSRTRGREKLFF. Written as DNA, the CDR3 is TGTGCCAGCAGTCGGACACGGGGTCGGGAAAAACTGTTTTTT. The chain couples TRBV12-3 or TRBV12-4 to TRBJ1-4, with D possibly TRBD1 on 5 matching bases. The length of the CDR3 is 14 residues. Trimming took off 5 bases at V and 8 bases at J, with 15 bases between the two ends.

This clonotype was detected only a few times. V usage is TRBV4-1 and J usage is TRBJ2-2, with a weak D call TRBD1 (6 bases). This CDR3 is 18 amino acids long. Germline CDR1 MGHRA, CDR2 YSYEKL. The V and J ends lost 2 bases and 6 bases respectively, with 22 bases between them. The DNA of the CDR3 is TGCGCCAGCAGCCAAACTTCGGCTCCAGGGGTCAAATCCGGGGAGCTGTTTTTT. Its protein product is CASSQTSAPGVKSGELFF.

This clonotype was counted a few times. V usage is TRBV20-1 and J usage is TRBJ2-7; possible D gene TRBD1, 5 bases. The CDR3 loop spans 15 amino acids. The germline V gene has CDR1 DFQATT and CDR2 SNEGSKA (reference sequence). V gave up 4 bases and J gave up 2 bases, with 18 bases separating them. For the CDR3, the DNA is TGCAGTGCTAATGAGCCGGACACCCCTACCTACGAGCAGTACTTC. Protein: CSANEPDTPTYEQYF.

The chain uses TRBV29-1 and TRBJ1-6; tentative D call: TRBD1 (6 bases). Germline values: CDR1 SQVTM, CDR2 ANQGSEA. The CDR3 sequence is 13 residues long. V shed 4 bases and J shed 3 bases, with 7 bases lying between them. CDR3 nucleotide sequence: TGCAGCGTTGGGACAGACTATAATTCACCCCTCCACTTT. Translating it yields CSVGTDYNSPLHF.

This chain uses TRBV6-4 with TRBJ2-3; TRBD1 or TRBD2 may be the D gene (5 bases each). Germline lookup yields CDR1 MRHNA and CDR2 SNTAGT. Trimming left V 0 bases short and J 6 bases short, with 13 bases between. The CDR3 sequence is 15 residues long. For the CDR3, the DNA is TGTGCCAGCAGTGACTCGGGGACCACCAGGGATACGCAGTATTTT. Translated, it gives CASSDSGTTRDTQYF.

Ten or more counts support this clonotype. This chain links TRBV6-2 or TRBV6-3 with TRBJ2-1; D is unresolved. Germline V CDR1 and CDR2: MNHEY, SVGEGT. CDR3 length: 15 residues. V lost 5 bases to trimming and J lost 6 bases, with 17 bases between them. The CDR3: CASSPQAATANEQFF. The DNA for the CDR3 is TGTGCCAGCAGTCCGCAGGCAGCAACGGCCAATGAGCAGTTCTTC.

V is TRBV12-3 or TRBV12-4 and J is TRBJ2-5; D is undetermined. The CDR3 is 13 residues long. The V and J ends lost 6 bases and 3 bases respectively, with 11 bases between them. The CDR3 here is CASRHYREETQYF. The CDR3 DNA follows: TGTGCCAGCAGACACTACAGAGAAGAGACCCAGTACTTC.

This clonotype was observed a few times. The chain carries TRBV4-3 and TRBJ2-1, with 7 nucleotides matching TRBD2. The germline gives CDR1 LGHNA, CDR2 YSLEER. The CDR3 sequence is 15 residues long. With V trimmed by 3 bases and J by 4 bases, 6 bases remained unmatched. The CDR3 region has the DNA TGCGCCAGCAGCCAGACTAGCTATCAGTACAATGAGCAGTTCTTC. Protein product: CASSQTSYQYNEQFF.

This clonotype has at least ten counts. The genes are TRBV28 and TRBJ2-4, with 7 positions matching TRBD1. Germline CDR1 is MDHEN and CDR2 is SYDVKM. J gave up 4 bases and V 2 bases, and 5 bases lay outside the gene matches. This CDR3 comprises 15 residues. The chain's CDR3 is CASSLTGTVKNIQYF. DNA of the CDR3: TGTGCCAGCAGTTTAACCGGGACAGTAAAAAACATTCAGTACTTC.

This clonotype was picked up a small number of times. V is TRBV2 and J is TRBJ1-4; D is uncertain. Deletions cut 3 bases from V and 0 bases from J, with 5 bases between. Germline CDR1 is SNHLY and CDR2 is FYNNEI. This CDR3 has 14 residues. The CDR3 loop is CASSDGATNEKLFF. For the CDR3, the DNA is TGTGCCAGCAGTGATGGTGCAACTAATGAAAAACTGTTTTTT.

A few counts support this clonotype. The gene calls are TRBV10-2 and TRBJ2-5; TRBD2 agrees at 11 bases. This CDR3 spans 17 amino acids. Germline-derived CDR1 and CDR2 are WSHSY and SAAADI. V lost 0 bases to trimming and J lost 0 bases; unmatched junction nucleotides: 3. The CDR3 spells CASSESRTSGYQETQYF. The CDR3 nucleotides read TGCGCCAGCAGTGAGTCGAGGACTAGCGGGTACCAAGAGACCCAGTACTTC.

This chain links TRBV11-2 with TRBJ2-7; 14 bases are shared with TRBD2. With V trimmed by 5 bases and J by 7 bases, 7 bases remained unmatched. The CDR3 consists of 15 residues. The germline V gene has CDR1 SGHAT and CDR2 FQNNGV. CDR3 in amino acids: CASSRGLAGVWEQYF. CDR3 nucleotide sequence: TGTGCCAGCAGCCGGGGACTAGCGGGAGTCTGGGAGCAGTACTTC.

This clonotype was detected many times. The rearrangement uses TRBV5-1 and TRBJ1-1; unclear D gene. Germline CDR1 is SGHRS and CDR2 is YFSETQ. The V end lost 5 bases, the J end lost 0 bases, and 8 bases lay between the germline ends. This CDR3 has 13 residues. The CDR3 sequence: CASRNSLNTEAFF. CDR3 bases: TGCGCCAGCAGGAATAGTCTGAACACTGAAGCTTTCTTT.

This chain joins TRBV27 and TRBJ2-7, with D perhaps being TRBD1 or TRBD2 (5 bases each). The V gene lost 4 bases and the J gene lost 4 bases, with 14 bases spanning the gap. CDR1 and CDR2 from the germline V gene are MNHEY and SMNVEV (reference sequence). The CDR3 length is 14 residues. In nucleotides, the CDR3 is TGTGCCAGCAGTTACCGGGACGCAACGTACGAGCAGTACTTC. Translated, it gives CASSYRDATYEQYF.

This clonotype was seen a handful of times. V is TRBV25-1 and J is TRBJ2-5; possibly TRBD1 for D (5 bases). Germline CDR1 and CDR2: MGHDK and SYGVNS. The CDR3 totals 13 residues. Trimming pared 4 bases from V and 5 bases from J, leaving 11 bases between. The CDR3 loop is CASSGQLRETQYF. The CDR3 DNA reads TGTGCCAGCAGTGGACAGTTACGGGAGACCCAGTACTTC. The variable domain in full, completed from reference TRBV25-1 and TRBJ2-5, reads EADIYQTPRYLVIGTGKKITLECSQTMGHDKMYWYQQDPGMELHLIHYSYGVNSTEKGDLSSESTVSRIRTEHFPLTLESARPSHTSQYLCASSGQLRETQYFGPGTRLLVL.

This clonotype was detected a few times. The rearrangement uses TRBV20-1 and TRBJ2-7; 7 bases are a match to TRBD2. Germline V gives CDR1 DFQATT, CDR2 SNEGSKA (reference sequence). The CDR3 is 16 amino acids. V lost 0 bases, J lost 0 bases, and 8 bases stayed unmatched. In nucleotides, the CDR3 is TGCAGTGCTAGAGAACGTACTAGCGCCCGCTCCTACGAGCAGTACTTC. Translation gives CSARERTSARSYEQYF.

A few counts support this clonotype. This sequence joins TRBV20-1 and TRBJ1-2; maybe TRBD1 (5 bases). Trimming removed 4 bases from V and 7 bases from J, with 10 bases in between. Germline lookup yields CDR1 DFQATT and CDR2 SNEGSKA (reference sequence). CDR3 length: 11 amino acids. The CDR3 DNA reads TGCAGTGCTACCCTCAGGGTTGGCTACACCTTC. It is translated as CSATLRVGYTF.

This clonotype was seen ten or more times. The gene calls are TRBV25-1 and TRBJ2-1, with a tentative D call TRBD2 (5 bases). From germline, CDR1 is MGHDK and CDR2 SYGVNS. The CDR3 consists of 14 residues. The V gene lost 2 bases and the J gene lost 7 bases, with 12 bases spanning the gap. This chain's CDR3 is CASSEPRVTNEQFF. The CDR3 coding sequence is TGTGCCAGCAGTGAACCGCGGGTTACTAATGAGCAGTTCTTC.

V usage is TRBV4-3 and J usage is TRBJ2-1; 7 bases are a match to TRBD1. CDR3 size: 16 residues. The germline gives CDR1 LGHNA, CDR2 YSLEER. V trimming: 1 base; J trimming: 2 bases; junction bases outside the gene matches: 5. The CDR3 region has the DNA TGCGCCAGCAGCCAAGCGTACAGGGGTGCCTACAATGAGCAGTTCTTC. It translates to CASSQAYRGAYNEQFF.

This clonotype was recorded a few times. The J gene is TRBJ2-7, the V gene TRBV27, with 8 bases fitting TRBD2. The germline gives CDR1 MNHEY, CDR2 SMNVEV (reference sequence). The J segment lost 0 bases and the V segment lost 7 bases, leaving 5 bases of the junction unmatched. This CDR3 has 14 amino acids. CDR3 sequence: CASTESGSSYEQYF. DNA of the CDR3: TGTGCCAGCACTGAGAGCGGGAGCTCCTACGAGCAGTACTTC.

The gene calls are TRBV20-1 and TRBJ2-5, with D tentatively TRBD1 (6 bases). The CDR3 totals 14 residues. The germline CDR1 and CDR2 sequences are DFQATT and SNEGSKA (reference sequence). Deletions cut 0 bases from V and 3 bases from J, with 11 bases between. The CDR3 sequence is CSAREIGQKETQYF. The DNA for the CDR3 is TGCAGTGCTAGAGAAATCGGACAGAAAGAGACCCAGTACTTC.

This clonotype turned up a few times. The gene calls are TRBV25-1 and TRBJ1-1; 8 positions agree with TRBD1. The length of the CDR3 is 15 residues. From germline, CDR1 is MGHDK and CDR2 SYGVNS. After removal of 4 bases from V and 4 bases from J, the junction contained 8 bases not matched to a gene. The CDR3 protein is CASSGQTGDFTEAFF. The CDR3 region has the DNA TGTGCCAGCAGTGGTCAGACAGGGGATTTCACTGAAGCTTTCTTT.